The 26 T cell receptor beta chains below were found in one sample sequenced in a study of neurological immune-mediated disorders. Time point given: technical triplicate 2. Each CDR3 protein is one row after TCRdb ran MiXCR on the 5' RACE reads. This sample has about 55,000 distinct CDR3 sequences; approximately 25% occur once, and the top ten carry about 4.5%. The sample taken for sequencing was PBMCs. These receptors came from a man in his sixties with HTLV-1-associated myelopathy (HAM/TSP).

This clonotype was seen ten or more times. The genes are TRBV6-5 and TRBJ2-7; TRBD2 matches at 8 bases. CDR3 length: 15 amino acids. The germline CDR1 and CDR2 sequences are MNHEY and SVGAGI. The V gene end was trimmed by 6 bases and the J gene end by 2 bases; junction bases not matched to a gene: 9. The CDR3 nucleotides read TGTGCCAGCAGGGGTAGAACTAGCGGACCCTACGAGCAGTACTTC. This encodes CASRGRTSGPYEQYF.

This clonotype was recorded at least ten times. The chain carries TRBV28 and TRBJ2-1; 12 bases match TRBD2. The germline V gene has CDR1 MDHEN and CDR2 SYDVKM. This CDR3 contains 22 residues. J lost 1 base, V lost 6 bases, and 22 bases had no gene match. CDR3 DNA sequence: TGTGCCAGCAGCCCACAGGGTTCATGGCTAGCGGGAGGGCCAAGTTCCTACAATGAGCAGTTCTTC. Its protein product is CASSPQGSWLAGGPSSYNEQFF.

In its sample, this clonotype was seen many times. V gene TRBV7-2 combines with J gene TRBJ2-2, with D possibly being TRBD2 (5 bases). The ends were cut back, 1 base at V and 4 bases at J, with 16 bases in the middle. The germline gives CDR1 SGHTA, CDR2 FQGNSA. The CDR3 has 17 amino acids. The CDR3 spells CASSLVGPPEVTGELFF. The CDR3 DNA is TGTGCCAGCAGCTTAGTCGGACCCCCGGAGGTCACCGGGGAGCTGTTTTTT.

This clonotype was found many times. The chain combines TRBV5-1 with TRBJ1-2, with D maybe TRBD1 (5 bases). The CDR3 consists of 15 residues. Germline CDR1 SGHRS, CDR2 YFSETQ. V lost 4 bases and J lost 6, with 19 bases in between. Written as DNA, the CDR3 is TGCGCCAGCAGCGCACAGGCGGCGGTTGAAGATGGCTACACCTTC. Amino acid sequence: CASSAQAAVEDGYTF.

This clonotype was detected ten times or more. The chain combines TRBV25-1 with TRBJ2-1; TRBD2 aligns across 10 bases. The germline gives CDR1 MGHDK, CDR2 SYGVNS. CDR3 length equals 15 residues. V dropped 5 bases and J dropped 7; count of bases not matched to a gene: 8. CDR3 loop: CASSRASGSVNEQFF. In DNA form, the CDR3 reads TGTGCCAGCAGTAGAGCTAGCGGGAGTGTGAATGAGCAGTTCTTC.

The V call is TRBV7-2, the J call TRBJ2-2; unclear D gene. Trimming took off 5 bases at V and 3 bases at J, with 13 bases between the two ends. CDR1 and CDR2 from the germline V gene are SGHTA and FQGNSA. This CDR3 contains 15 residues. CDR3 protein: CASSPFQADTGELFF. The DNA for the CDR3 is TGTGCCAGCAGCCCATTTCAGGCGGACACCGGGGAGCTGTTTTTT.

CDR3 amino acids: CASSSFSYGYTF. DNA for the CDR3: TGTGCCAGCAGCTCGTTTAGCTATGGCTACACCTTC. This rearrangement joins TRBV11-3 to TRBJ1-2; no reliable D call. Germline V gives CDR1 SGHNT, CDR2 YENEEA. Trimming removed 4 bases at V and 4 bases at J, with 7 bases between. CDR3 size: 12 residues. The full variable domain, with the rest looked up from reference TRBV11-3 and TRBJ1-2, is EAGVVQSPRYKIIEKKQPVAFWCNPISGHNTLYWYLQNLGQGPELLIRYENEEAVDDSQLPKDRFSAERLKGVDSTLKIQPAELGDSAVYLCASSSFSYGYTFGSGTRLTVV.

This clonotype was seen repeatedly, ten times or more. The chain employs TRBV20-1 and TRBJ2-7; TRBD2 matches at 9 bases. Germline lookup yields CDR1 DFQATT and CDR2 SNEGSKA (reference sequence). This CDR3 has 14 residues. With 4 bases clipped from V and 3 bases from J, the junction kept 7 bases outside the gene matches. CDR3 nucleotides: TGCAGTGCTATCATGACTAGCGGCCTCTACGAGCAGTACTTC. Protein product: CSAIMTSGLYEQYF.

The CDR3, as DNA: TGCAGTGCTAGGGGACTAGCGGATTACACAGATACGCAGTATTTT. Translating it yields CSARGLADYTDTQYF. This rearrangement joins TRBV20-1 to TRBJ2-3; 11 bases are a match to TRBD2. This CDR3 spans 15 amino acids. The V gene's germline CDR1 is DFQATT and CDR2 SNEGSKA (reference sequence). The V and J ends lost 3 bases and 2 bases, in that order; junction bases with no gene match: 4.

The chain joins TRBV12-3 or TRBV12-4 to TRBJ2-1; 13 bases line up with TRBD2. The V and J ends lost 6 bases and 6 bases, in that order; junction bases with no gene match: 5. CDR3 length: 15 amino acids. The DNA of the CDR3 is TGTGCCAGCAGCTGGACTAGCGGGAGAGGCAATGAGCAGTTCTTC. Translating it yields CASSWTSGRGNEQFF.

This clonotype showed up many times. The CDR3: CASSPTPGLAGVRETQYF. The CDR3 DNA is TGCGCCAGCAGCCCGACCCCGGGCCTAGCGGGAGTACGAGAGACCCAGTACTTC. The rearrangement uses TRBV5-1 and TRBJ2-5; 10 positions match TRBD2. Germline V gene lookup returns CDR1 SGHRS and CDR2 YFSETQ. V trimming: 4 bases; J trimming: 4 bases; junction bases outside the gene matches: 16. This CDR3 contains 18 residues.

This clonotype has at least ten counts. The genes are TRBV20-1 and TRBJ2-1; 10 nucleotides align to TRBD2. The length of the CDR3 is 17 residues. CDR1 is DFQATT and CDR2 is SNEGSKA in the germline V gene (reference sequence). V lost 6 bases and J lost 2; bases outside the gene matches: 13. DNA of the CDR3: TGCAGTGCCCCTCTTAGGGCCACTAGCGGGGCCTACAATGAGCAGTTCTTC. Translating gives CSAPLRATSGAYNEQFF.

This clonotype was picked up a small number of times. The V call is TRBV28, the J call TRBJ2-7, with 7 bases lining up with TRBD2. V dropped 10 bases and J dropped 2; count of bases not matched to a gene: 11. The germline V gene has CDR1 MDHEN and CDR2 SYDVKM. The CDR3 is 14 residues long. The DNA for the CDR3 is TGTGCCACCAGGAGGCCGGGGACTACCTACGAGCAGTACTTC. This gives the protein CATRRPGTTYEQYF.

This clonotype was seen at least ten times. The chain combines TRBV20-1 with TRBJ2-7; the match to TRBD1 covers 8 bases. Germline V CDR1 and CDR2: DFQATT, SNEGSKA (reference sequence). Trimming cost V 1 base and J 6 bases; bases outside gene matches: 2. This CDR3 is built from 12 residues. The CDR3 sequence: CSARGQGSEQYF. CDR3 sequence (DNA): TGCAGTGCTAGAGGACAGGGGAGCGAGCAGTACTTC.

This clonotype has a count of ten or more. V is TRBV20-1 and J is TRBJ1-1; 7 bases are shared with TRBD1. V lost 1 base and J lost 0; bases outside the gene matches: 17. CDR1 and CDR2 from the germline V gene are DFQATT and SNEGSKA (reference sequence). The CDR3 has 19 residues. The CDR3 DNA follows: TGCAGTGCTAGAGTACCATTTGGGAGGGGGCGGTCCATGAACACTGAAGCTTTCTTT. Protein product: CSARVPFGRGRSMNTEAFF.

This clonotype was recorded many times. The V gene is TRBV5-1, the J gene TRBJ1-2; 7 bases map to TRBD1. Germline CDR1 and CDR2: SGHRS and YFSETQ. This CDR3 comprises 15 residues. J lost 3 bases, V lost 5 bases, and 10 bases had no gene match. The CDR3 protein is CASRPPQGTDYGYTF. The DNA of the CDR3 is TGCGCCAGCAGACCCCCACAGGGGACCGACTATGGCTACACCTTC.

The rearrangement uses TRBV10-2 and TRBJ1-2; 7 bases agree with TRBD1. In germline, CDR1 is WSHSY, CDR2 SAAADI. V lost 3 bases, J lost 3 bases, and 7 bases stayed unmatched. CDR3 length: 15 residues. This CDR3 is CASSDPQGGDYGYTF. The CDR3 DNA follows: TGCGCCAGCAGTGACCCGCAAGGGGGCGACTATGGCTACACCTTC.

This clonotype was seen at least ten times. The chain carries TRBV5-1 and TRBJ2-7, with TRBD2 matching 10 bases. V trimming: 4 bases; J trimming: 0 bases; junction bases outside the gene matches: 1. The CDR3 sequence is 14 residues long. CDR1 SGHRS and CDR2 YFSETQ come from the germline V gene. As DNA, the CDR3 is TGCGCCAGCAGCAGGACTAGCGGCTCCTACGAGCAGTACTTC. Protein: CASSRTSGSYEQYF.

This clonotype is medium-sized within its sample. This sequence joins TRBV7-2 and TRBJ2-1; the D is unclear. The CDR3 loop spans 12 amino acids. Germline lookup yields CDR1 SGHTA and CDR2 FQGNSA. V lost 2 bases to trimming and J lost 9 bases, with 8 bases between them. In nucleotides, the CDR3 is TGTGCCAGCAGCTTAATAAGAACTGAGCAGTTCTTC. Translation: CASSLIRTEQFF.

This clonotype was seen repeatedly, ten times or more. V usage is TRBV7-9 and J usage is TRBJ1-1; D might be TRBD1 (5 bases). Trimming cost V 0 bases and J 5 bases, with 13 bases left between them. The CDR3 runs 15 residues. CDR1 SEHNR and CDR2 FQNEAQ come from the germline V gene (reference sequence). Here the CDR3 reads CASSLALRGGTEAFF. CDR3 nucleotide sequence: TGTGCCAGCAGCTTAGCCCTCCGGGGGGGGACTGAAGCTTTCTTT. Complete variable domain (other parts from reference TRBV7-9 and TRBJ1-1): DTGVSQNPRHKITKRGQNVTFRCDPISEHNRLYWYRQTLGQGPEFLTYFQNEAQLEKSRLLSDRFSAERPKGSFSTLEIQRTEQGDSAMYLCASSLALRGGTEAFFGQGTRLTVV.

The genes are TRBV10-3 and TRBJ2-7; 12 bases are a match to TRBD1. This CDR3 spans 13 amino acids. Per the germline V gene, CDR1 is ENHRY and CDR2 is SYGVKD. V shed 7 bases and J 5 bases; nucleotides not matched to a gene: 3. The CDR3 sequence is CAIMGQGAHEQYF. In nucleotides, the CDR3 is TGTGCCATCATGGGACAGGGGGCCCACGAGCAGTACTTC.

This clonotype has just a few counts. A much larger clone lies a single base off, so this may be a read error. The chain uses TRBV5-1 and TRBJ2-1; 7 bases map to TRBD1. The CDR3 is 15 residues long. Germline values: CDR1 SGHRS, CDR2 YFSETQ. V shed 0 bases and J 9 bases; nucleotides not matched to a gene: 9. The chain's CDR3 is CASSLEQGMGSEQFF. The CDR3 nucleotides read TGCGCCAGCAGCTTGGAACAGGGGATGGGTAGTGAGCAGTTCTTC.

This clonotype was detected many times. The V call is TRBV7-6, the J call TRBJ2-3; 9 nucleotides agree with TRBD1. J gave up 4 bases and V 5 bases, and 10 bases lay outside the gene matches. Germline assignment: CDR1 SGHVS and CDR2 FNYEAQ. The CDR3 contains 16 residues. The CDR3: CASSPGQGRIADTQYF. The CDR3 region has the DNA TGTGCCAGCAGCCCTGGACAGGGGAGGATAGCAGATACGCAGTATTTT.

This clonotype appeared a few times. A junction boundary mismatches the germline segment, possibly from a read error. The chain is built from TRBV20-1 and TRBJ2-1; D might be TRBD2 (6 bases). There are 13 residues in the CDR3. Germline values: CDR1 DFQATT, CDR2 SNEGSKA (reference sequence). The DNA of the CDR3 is TGCAGTGCTAGAGATGGTACGAGCGGGCCGGCTGAATTC. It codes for CSARDGTSGPAEF.

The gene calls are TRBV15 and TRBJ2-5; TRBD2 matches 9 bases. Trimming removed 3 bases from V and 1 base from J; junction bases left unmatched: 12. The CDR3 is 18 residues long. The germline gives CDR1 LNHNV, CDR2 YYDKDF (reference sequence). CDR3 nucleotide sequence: TGTGCCACCAGCAGCCCCCTGGGCCTAGCGGGACTCCAAGAGACCCAGTACTTC. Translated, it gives CATSSPLGLAGLQETQYF.

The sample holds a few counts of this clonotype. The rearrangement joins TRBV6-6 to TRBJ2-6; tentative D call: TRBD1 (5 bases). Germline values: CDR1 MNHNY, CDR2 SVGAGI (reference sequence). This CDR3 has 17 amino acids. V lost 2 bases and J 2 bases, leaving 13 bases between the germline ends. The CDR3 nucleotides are TGTGCCAGCAGTTACCGCAGGGAACGGGCTGGGGCCAACGTCCTGACTTTC. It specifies CASSYRRERAGANVLTF.